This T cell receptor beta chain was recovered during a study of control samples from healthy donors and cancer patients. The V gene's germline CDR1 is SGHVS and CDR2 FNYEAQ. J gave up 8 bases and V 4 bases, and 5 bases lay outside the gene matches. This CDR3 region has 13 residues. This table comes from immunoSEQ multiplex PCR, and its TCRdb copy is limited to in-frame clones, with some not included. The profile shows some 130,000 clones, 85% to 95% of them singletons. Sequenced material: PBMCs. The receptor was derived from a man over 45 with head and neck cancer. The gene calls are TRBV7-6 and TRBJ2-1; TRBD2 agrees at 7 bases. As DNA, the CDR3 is TGTGCCAGCAGCTCCAGGGAGGGTGATGAGCAGTTCTTC. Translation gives CASSSREGDEQFF.